The next 16 T cell receptor beta chains were all read from a single sample in a study of beta chain features in type 1 diabetes. Reverse transcribing all isolated RNA meant expressed TCRB transcripts were sequenced. Assay: immunoSEQ multiplex PCR; the TCRdb copy retains only in-frame clones and omits some. The table includes 350,000 to 400,000 clones, roughly 16% detected once. The sequencing sample was made of naive CD4+ T cells from blood. The receptors were sampled from a woman under 30 in good health.

The chain joins TRBV30 to TRBJ1-4; TRBD1 might be the D (5 bases). Germline V lookup: CDR1 GTSNPN, CDR2 SVGIG (reference sequence). The V and J ends lost 4 bases and 0 bases respectively, with 15 bases between them. This CDR3 has 16 residues. CDR3 loop: CAWNQAGGSTNEKLFF. For the CDR3, the DNA is TGTGCCTGGAATCAAGCGGGGGGGTCAACTAATGAAAAACTGTTTTTT.

This rearrangement joins TRBV19 to TRBJ1-5, with TRBD1 identical over 7 bases. This CDR3 has 15 amino acids. The V gene end was trimmed by 1 base and the J gene end by 6 bases; junction bases not matched to a gene: 6. Germline CDR1 and CDR2: LNHDA and SQIVND (reference sequence). The CDR3 coding sequence is TGTGCCAGTAGTATAGTCCGACAGGGCGGTCAGCCCCAGCATTTT. Residues: CASSIVRQGGQPQHF.

This clone was seen a handful of times. V is TRBV6-5 and J is TRBJ2-7; D might be TRBD1 (6 bases). CDR1 is MNHEY, CDR2 SVGAGI, per germline. The CDR3 is 13 amino acids. The ends were cut back, 6 bases at V and 2 bases at J, with 11 bases in the middle. Here the CDR3 DNA reads TGTGCCAGCAGAAACGCAGGGGCCTACGAGCAGTACTTC. Translating it yields CASRNAGAYEQYF.

The J gene is TRBJ2-7, the V gene TRBV9; a weak D match, TRBD2 (6 bases). This CDR3 has 14 residues. The germline V gene encodes CDR1 SGDLS and CDR2 YYNGEE. Trimming pared 1 base from V and 3 bases from J, leaving 11 bases between. CDR3 coding DNA: TGTGCCAGCAGCGTATCGACTAGAAGCTACGAGCAGTACTTC. Encoded protein: CASSVSTRSYEQYF.

The chain recombines TRBV2 with TRBJ2-7, with D possibly matching TRBD2 (5 bases). V dropped 6 bases and J dropped 1 base, with 13 bases sitting between them. This CDR3 contains 14 residues. The germline CDR1 and CDR2 sequences are SNHLY and FYNNEI. CDR3 sequence: CASRRASTSYEQYF. The CDR3 DNA reads TGTGCCAGCAGGAGGGCCTCAACTTCCTACGAGCAGTACTTC.

V is TRBV15 and J is TRBJ2-2; 10 bases map to TRBD2. CDR3 length equals 16 residues. Germline CDR1 and CDR2: LNHNV and YYDKDF (reference sequence). The J segment lost 1 base and the V segment lost 3 bases, leaving 2 bases of the junction unmatched. In DNA form, the CDR3 reads TGTGCCACCAGCAGTGGACTAGCGGAGAACACCGGGGAGCTGTTTTTT. Translated, it gives CATSSGLAENTGELFF.

This clone was counted only a few times. The same CDR3 also results from other DNA sequences found in this sample. The genes are TRBV30 and TRBJ1-1, with TRBD1 matching 7 bases. V gave up 3 bases and J gave up 1 base; unmatched junction bases: 2. The CDR3 is 13 residues long. Germline assignment: CDR1 GTSNPN and CDR2 SVGIG (reference sequence). CDR3 region: CAWSGQANTEAFF. The CDR3 bases are TGTGCCTGGAGCGGACAGGCGAACACTGAAGCTTTCTTT. Together with reference TRBV30 and TRBJ1-1, the CDR3 gives the full variable domain: SQTIHQWPATLVQPVGSPLSLECTVEGTSNPNLYWYRQAAGRGLQLLFYSVGIGQISSEVPQNLSASRPQDRQFILSSKKLLLSDSGFYLCAWSGQANTEAFFGQGTRLTVV.

The table lists this clone with a few counts. This chain connects TRBV5-1 to TRBJ2-7, with D perhaps TRBD1 (5 bases). Germline V gene lookup returns CDR1 SGHRS and CDR2 YFSETQ. CDR3 length: 14 amino acids. With 4 bases removed from V and 1 base from J, the gap between germline ends came to 12 bases. The CDR3 loop is CASSPQGTSYEQYF. Written as DNA, the CDR3 is TGCGCCAGCAGCCCCCAGGGAACATCCTACGAGCAGTACTTC. Full variable domain (outside the CDR3, taken from reference TRBV5-1 and TRBJ2-7): KAGVTQTPRYLIKTRGQQVTLSCSPISGHRSVSWYQQTPGQGLQFLFEYFSETQRNKGNFPGRFSGRQFSNSRSEMNVSTLELGDSALYLCASSPQGTSYEQYFGPGTRLTVT.

The chain links TRBV5-1 to TRBJ2-5, with D possibly matching TRBD2 (7 bases). The CDR3 contains 14 residues. Germline V gene data show CDR1 as SGHRS and CDR2 as YFSETQ. Trimming removed 0 bases from V and 5 bases from J, with 11 bases in between. The CDR3 DNA follows: TGCGCCAGCAGCTTGGCGGGGGGCTGGGAGACCCAGTACTTC. It yields the protein CASSLAGGWETQYF.

This clone was counted only a few times. A read error may account for a junction end that differs from germline. This chain uses TRBV25-1 with TRBJ2-7; perhaps TRBD2 as D (6 bases). The CDR3 consists of 14 residues. Germline V lookup: CDR1 MGHDK, CDR2 SYGVNS. In nucleotides, the CDR3 is TGTGCCAGCAGTCAATATTCCGGCGGGGTCGGACAGTACTTC. Protein sequence: CASSQYSGGVGQYF.

The genes are TRBV10-3 and TRBJ2-7; D possibly corresponds to TRBD1 (6 bases). Germline V gives CDR1 ENHRY, CDR2 SYGVKD. Between the trimmed V and J ends, which lost 6 bases and 3 bases, there was a span of 15 bases. CDR3 length: 14 amino acids. This CDR3 is CAIRKGVRFYEQYF. DNA of the CDR3: TGTGCCATCAGGAAGGGGGTCCGCTTCTACGAGCAGTACTTC.

This clone was seen a few times. CDR3 sequence reads: CASSIVSGKNEQFF. The CDR3 DNA sequence: TGTGCCAGTAGTATAGTTAGCGGGAAGAATGAGCAGTTCTTC. The chain combines TRBV19 with TRBJ2-1, with TRBD2 matching over 8 bases. This CDR3 region has 14 residues. The J segment lost 7 bases and the V segment lost 1 base, leaving 3 bases of the junction unmatched. Germline lookup yields CDR1 LNHDA and CDR2 SQIVND (reference sequence). Full variable domain (missing parts from reference TRBV19 and TRBJ2-1): DGGITQSPKYLFRKEGQNVTLSCEQNLNHDAMYWYRQDPGQGLRLIYYSQIVNDFQKGDIAEGYSVSREKKESFPLTVTSAQKNPTAFYLCASSIVSGKNEQFFGPGTRLTVL.

V gene TRBV4-1 combines with J gene TRBJ1-1, with 7 bases that match TRBD1. The CDR3 extends over 15 amino acids. Per the germline V gene, CDR1 is MGHRA and CDR2 is YSYEKL. J was trimmed by 5 bases and V by 1 base; bases with no gene match: 7. Here the CDR3 reads CASSQGRGLWTEAFF. The CDR3 DNA is TGCGCCAGCAGCCAAGGAAGGGGGCTTTGGACTGAAGCTTTCTTT.

The V call is TRBV4-1, the J call TRBJ2-5, with TRBD1 matching 8 bases. J gave up 2 bases and V 6 bases, and 11 bases lay outside the gene matches. Germline assignment: CDR1 MGHRA and CDR2 YSYEKL. This CDR3 comprises 16 residues. CDR3 sequence: CASSRPTGAKQETQYF. The CDR3 DNA follows: TGCGCCAGCAGTCGACCGACAGGGGCGAAACAAGAGACCCAGTACTTC.

This clone occurred a few times. In DNA, the CDR3 is TGCGCCAGCAGCCAGCCCGGGACAGCGAACACTGAAGCTTTCTTT. It specifies CASSQPGTANTEAFF. The chain couples TRBV4-1 to TRBJ1-1, with TRBD1 matching 7 bases. Germline CDR1 MGHRA, CDR2 YSYEKL. This CDR3 has 15 residues. Trimming cost V 3 bases and J 1 base; bases outside gene matches: 5.

J is TRBJ2-7 and V is TRBV29-1; TRBD1 agrees at 7 bases. Germline CDR1 SQVTM, CDR2 ANQGSEA. The CDR3 runs 13 residues. The ends lost 5 bases at V and 2 bases at J; junction bases unmatched: 6. Written as DNA, the CDR3 is TGCAGCGTTTACGACAGGGTTGCCTACGAGCAGTACTTC. The encoded protein is CSVYDRVAYEQYF.